This T cell receptor (beta chain) came from a study of T cell responses to AZD1222 COVID-19 vaccine. Study-level results: Spike-specific TCR depth and breadth grew after two AZD1222 doses.

Second doses that came at about 4 or about 12 weeks were put together. This clone was seen more than once but under ten times. Its antigen remains unidentified. Trimming pared 6 bases from V and 6 bases from J, leaving 12 bases between. Germline CDR1 MDHEN, CDR2 SYDVKM. The CDR3 loop spans 14 amino acids. The method was immunoSEQ multiplex PCR; TCRdb's version includes in-frame clones alone and lacks a portion of them. The sample carries over 130,000 clones, more than 75% recorded once. This clonotype was sampled from an adult who received the AZD1222 COVID-19 vaccine. The chain employs TRBV28 and TRBJ1-6; D gene uncertain. The material was peripheral blood, obtained 28 days after the second AZD1222 dose. The CDR3 loop is CASSQAYTNSPLHF. CDR3 bases: TGTGCCAGCAGCCAAGCGTATACTAATTCACCCCTCCACTTT.